This TCR beta chain was profiled in a study of cytomegalovirus exposure and HLA in healthy donors. The PCR employed 60 Vbeta primers together with 13 Jbeta primers. Sequenced by immunoSEQ multiplex PCR; TCRdb stores in-frame clones only, minus some. Here the sample table reports about 74,000 clones. The sequencing sample was made of PBMCs. This receptor was obtained from a female donor in good health and CMV-seropositive.

The CDR3 is CASSEKRTGVYGQETQYF. The CDR3 DNA is TGTGCCAGCAGTGAAAAGAGGACAGGGGTTTACGGCCAAGAGACCCAGTACTTC. The genes are TRBV2 and TRBJ2-5, with 9 bases aligning to TRBD1. The V gene's germline CDR1 is SNHLY and CDR2 FYNNEI. The CDR3 has 18 amino acids. The junction had 11 bases not matched to a gene; V was cut back by 2 bases and J by 1 base.